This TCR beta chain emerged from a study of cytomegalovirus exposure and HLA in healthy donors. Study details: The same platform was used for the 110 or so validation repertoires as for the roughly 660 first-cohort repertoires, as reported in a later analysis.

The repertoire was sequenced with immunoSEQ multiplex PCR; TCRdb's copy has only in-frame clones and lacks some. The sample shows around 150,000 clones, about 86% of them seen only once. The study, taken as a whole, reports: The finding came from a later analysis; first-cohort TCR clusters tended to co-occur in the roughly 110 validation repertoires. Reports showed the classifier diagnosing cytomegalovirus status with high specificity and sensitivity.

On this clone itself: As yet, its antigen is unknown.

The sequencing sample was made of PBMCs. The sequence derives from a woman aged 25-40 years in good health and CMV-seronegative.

The CDR3: CASSSEGGNEQYF. In nucleotides, the CDR3 is TGTGCCAGCAGCTCTGAGGGGGGGAACGAGCAGTACTTC. The gene calls are TRBV7-2 and TRBJ2-7; a weak D match, TRBD2 (7 bases). From germline, CDR1 is SGHTA and CDR2 FQGNSA. V gave up 4 bases and J gave up 5 bases, with 12 bases separating them. This CDR3 has 13 amino acids.